These 14 T cell receptor beta chains were sequenced from one sample in a study of long-term antiretroviral therapy in people with HIV. Run at survey level, the immunoSEQ assay was version v3.0. Produced via immunoSEQ multiplex PCR; TCRdb's table is partial and in-frame only. The profile shows about 17,000 clones, approximately 80% of them singletons. Sequenced here: unsorted PBMCs, sampled 0.3 years before starting antiretroviral therapy. The receptors originated from a man aged 50-59 years with HIV.

This clone has more than one count but fewer than ten. The chain has TRBV9 and TRBJ1-1; possibly TRBD1 for D (5 bases). Trimming took off 2 bases at V and 1 base at J, with 15 bases between the two ends. This CDR3 has 16 amino acids. CDR1 and CDR2 (germline): SGDLS, YYNGEE. CDR3 sequence (DNA): TGTGCCAGCAGCGTGAGGGACGGAGTCGAGAACACTGAAGCTTTCTTT. It specifies CASSVRDGVENTEAFF.

J is TRBJ1-2 and V is TRBV7-2, with unresolved D. The CDR3 extends over 14 amino acids. V lost 3 bases, J lost 4 bases, and 12 bases lay in between. Germline loops: CDR1 SGHTA, CDR2 FQGNSA. This CDR3 reads CASSFGGESYGYTF. The CDR3 coding sequence is TGTGCCAGCAGCTTCGGCGGGGAGAGCTATGGCTACACCTTC.

This clone was counted a single time. The J gene is TRBJ2-7, the V gene TRBV4-1; 13 bases agree with TRBD2. Germline trimming cut 4 bases from V and 5 bases from J; bases unmatched to any gene: 14. This CDR3 region has 18 residues. Per the germline V gene, CDR1 is MGHRA and CDR2 is YSYEKL. The CDR3 coding sequence is TGCGCCAGCAGCCCACCGGGACTAGCGGGACTACAGACCCACGAGCAGTACTTC. Translated, it gives CASSPPGLAGLQTHEQYF.

The chain has TRBV19 and TRBJ2-3; 7 positions match TRBD1. This CDR3 has 14 residues. V trimming: 1 base; J trimming: 4 bases; junction bases outside the gene matches: 2. Germline CDR1 is LNHDA and CDR2 is SQIVND (reference sequence). CDR3 sequence (DNA): TGTGCCAGTAGTATAGTAACAGGGGCAGATACGCAGTATTTT. Its translation: CASSIVTGADTQYF.

The chain recombines TRBV19 with TRBJ1-1; D uncertain. The CDR3 is 14 amino acids. Germline V lookup: CDR1 LNHDA, CDR2 SQIVND (reference sequence). Trimming pared 2 bases from V and 5 bases from J, leaving 12 bases between. CDR3 sequence reads: CASSISGGPTEAFF. CDR3 DNA: TGTGCCAGTAGTATATCGGGAGGACCAACTGAAGCTTTCTTT.

This chain joins TRBV11-2 and TRBJ2-3; no firm D call. The CDR3 has 17 residues. In germline, CDR1 is SGHAT, CDR2 FQNNGV. Trimming left V 2 bases short and J 2 bases short, with 17 bases between. The CDR3 sequence is CASSLIPINYFTDTQYF. CDR3 DNA sequence: TGTGCCAGCAGCTTAATTCCCATTAACTACTTCACAGATACGCAGTATTTT.

The rearrangement joins TRBV7-2 to TRBJ1-2; TRBD1 agrees at 7 bases. Germline V CDR1 and CDR2: SGHTA, FQGNSA. The CDR3 loop spans 14 amino acids. The V gene end was trimmed by 5 bases and the J gene end by 4 bases; junction bases not matched to a gene: 7. CDR3 amino acids: CASSPGQAIYGYTF. As DNA, the CDR3 is TGTGCCAGCAGCCCCGGACAGGCAATCTATGGCTACACCTTC.

In nucleotides, the CDR3 is TGTGCCAGCAGCTTGGGGGGACTCGGGCAGTACTTC. Amino acid sequence: CASSLGGLGQYF. V usage is TRBV5-6 and J usage is TRBJ2-7; D is possibly TRBD2 (6 bases). V lost 0 bases, J lost 9 bases, and 10 bases lay in between. Germline loops: CDR1 SGHDT, CDR2 YYEEEE. The CDR3 has 12 residues.

The chain combines TRBV27 with TRBJ2-1, with 10 bases aligning to TRBD1. V lost 0 bases to trimming and J lost 1 base; unmatched junction nucleotides: 9. The CDR3 is 19 amino acids. Germline CDR1 is MNHEY and CDR2 is SMNVEV (reference sequence). DNA for the CDR3: TGTGCCAGCAGTTTATCGGGACAGGGGCCTAGCGGTTCCTACAATGAGCAGTTCTTC. This codes for CASSLSGQGPSGSYNEQFF.

This chain connects TRBV10-3 to TRBJ1-2; TRBD1 aligns across 9 bases. The CDR3 extends over 16 amino acids. Per the germline V gene, CDR1 is ENHRY and CDR2 is SYGVKD. V was pared by 10 bases and J by 4 bases, with 16 bases of the junction left unmatched. CDR3 DNA: TGTGCCACTACTATTTCCGGGACAGGGCCAGGCTATGGCTACACCTTC. Translated: CATTISGTGPGYGYTF.

This chain links TRBV6-6 with TRBJ2-3; 7 bases map to TRBD1. J gave up 0 bases and V 7 bases, and 4 bases lay outside the gene matches. The length of the CDR3 is 14 residues. Germline assignment: CDR1 MNHNY and CDR2 SVGAGI (reference sequence). CDR3 sequence (DNA): TGTGCCAGCACTTCAGGGGGTAGCACAGATACGCAGTATTTT. Translation gives CASTSGGSTDTQYF.

This clone was seen only once. The rearrangement uses TRBV7-9 and TRBJ2-2; 7 positions match TRBD2. CDR3 length: 18 amino acids. The germline V gene encodes CDR1 SEHNR and CDR2 FQNEAQ (reference sequence). The V and J ends lost 3 bases and 5 bases, in that order; junction bases with no gene match: 15. The CDR3 loop is CASSFWGIERGATGELFF. The DNA of the CDR3 is TGTGCCAGCAGCTTTTGGGGAATTGAGCGGGGCGCGACCGGGGAGCTGTTTTTT.

The V gene is TRBV7-8, the J gene TRBJ2-6; TRBD2 is a possible D gene (5 bases). Trimming took 2 bases from V and 0 from J, leaving 5 bases between them. The CDR3 sequence is 15 residues long. Germline CDR1 SGHVS, CDR2 FQNEAQ. DNA of the CDR3: TGTGCCAGCAGCTTAAGCGGCTCTGGGGCCAACGTCCTGACTTTC. Its protein product is CASSLSGSGANVLTF.

This rearrangement joins TRBV4-3 to TRBJ2-2; 7 bases match TRBD1. From germline, CDR1 is LGHNA and CDR2 YSLEER. The CDR3 extends over 14 amino acids. J was trimmed by 1 base and V by 6 bases; bases with no gene match: 2. The CDR3 spells CASRRQGNTGELFF. CDR3 in DNA: TGCGCCAGCAGAAGACAGGGGAACACCGGGGAGCTGTTTTTT.